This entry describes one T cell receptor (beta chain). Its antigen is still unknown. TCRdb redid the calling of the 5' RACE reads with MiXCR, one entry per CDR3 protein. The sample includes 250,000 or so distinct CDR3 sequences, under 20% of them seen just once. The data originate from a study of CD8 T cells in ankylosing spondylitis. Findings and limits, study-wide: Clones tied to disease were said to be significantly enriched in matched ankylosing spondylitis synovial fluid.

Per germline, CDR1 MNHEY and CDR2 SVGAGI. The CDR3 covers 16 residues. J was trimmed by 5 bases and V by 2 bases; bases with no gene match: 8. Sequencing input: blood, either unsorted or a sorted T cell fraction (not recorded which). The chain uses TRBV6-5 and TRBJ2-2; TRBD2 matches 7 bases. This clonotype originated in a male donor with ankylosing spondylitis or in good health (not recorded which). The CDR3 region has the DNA TGTGCCAGCAGTTACCTTCGCGGGAGTTCGACCGGGGAGCTGTTTTTT. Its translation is CASSYLRGSSTGELFF.